This TCR beta chain was sequenced for a study of blood T cell repertoires in COVID-19. Study information: Italy, Spain and the United States were the sources of the convalescent and acute COVID-19 samples. Nucleic acid was either cDNA or gDNA, and it came from T cells, B-cell-depleted T cells, or PBMCs.

Germline V gene lookup returns CDR1 SGHRS and CDR2 YFSETQ. The CDR3 covers 14 residues. V shed 4 bases and J shed 2 bases, with 13 bases lying between them. In the study's own analysis: Estimated nucleated cell counts came from reference gene primer amplification. The data were produced by immunoSEQ multiplex PCR, yet TCRdb's version contains in-frame clones alone and is incomplete. V, J and clone size derive from that table, while D and trimming were established from the DNA sequence. The table includes under 140,000 clones, around 89% detected once. This rearrangement joins TRBV5-1 to TRBJ2-7; D possibly corresponds to TRBD1 (5 bases). Sequences were obtained from peripheral blood. The sequence was obtained from a woman aged 50 to 60 with acute or convalescent COVID-19. Written as DNA, the CDR3 is TGCGCCAGCAGCCTGCTAACAGGAACCTACGAGCAGTACTTC. Translating gives CASSLLTGTYEQYF.